The clone carrying this T cell receptor (beta chain) was counted ten times or more. Germline V CDR1 and CDR2: MGHDK, SYGVNS. This CDR3 contains 16 residues. V lost 4 bases and J lost 0; bases outside the gene matches: 8. This entry belongs to a study of blood T cells in healthy people across ages. A second PCR, run for about 7 to 11 cycles, used a sample-barcoded 5' primer plus a J-beta primer mix. TCRdb recomputed calls from the 5' RACE reads with MiXCR, one row per CDR3 protein. Of approximately 810,000 distinct CDR3 sequences listed, about 30% are singletons. J is TRBJ1-1 and V is TRBV25-1; TRBD1 aligns across 7 bases. This sequence was found in a woman of 80 years or more in good health. Sequencing was performed on blood. Written as DNA, the CDR3 is TGTGCCAGCAGTGTCGACAGGGTGTGGGTGAACACTGAAGCTTTCTTT. This gives the protein CASSVDRVWVNTEAFF.